This T cell receptor beta chain emerged from a study of control samples from healthy donors and cancer patients. Libraries were prepared by immunoSEQ multiplex PCR; TCRdb keeps only in-frame clonotypes and omits some of them. The repertoire has fewer than 50,000 clones, 85% to 95% of them found once; the top ten carry around 0.78%. Comments on this clone: The germline gene is not matched at one end of the junction; a read error may be the cause.

Per the germline V gene, CDR1 is SQVTM and CDR2 is ANQGSEA. CDR3 length equals 11 residues. The receptor was derived from a man younger than 45 with colorectal cancer. The gene calls are TRBV29-1 and TRBJ1-2; D gene unclear. The sample consisted of PBMCs. CDR3 bases: TGTGGCGCGTCCATCAACTATGGCTACACCTTC. Translation: CGASINYGYTF.